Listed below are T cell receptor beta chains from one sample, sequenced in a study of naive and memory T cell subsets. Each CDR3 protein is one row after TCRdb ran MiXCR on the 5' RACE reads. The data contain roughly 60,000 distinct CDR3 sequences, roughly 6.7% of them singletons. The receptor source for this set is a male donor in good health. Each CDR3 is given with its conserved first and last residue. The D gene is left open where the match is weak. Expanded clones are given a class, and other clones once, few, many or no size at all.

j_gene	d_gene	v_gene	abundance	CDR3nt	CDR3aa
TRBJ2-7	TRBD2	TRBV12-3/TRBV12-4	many	TGTGCCAGCAGATTCGGCGCGGGAGAGTCCTACGAGCAGTACTTC	CASRFGAGESYEQYF
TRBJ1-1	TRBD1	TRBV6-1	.	TGTGCCACCCAAGGGGGCACTGGCGCCACTGAAGCTTTCTTT	CATQGGTGATEAFF
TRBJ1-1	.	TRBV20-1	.	TGCAGTGCTAGAGATGGGGGGACGGTGAACACTGAAGCTTTCTTT	CSARDGGTVNTEAFF
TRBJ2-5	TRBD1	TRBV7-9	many	TGTGCCAGCAGCCCCCCGCTAGGGACAGGTGACCAAGAGACCCAGTACTTC	CASSPPLGTGDQETQYF
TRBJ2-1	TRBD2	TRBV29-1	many	TGCAGCGTACAACCAGCGGGGGGCTCCTACAATGAGCAGTTCTTC	CSVQPAGGSYNEQFF
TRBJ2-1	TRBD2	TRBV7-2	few	TGTGCCAGCAGCCGGGAGGGCCCGAGGAATGAGCAGTTCTTC	CASSREGPRNEQFF
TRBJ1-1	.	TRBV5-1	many	TGCGCCAGCAGCTTGGGGGCAACGAACACTGAAGCTTTCTTT	CASSLGATNTEAFF
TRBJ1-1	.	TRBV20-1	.	TGCAGTGCTACCAGAGGGTCGGAGAACACTGAAGCTTTCTTT	CSATRGSENTEAFF
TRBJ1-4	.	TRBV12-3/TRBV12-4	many	TGTGCCAGCAGTTTCAGGACCCGCGCGGAAAAACTGTTTTTT	CASSFRTRAEKLFF
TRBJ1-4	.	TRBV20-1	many	TGCAGTGCTAGGCCCAACTTGGGACAAGTCACTGAAAAACTGTTTTTT	CSARPNLGQVTEKLFF
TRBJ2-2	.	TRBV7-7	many	TGTGCCAGCAGCTTGAACACCGGGGAGCTGTTTTTT	CASSLNTGELFF
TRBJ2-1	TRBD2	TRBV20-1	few	TGCAGTGCTAGAGATAGGGGCGGGAGGTCTTACAATGAGCAGTTCTTC	CSARDRGGRSYNEQFF
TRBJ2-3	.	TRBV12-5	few	TGTGCTAGTGGCCAGGGGGGATCTAGCACAGATACGCAGTATTTT	CASGQGGSSTDTQYF
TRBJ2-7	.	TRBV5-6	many	TGTGCCAGCAGCCACCCCCTAGCGACACATGCCTACGAGCAGTACTTC	CASSHPLATHAYEQYF
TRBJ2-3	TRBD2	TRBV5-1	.	TGCGCCAGCAGCTGGACGACTAGCGGGGTCACGGATACGCAGTATTTT	CASSWTTSGVTDTQYF
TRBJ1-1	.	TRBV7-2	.	TGTGCCAGCAGCTTGGGCCTGCGGACCACTGAAGCTTTCTTT	CASSLGLRTTEAFF
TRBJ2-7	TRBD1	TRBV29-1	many	TGCAGCGTTGGGGGACAGGGTCGGTACGAGCAGTACTTC	CSVGGQGRYEQYF
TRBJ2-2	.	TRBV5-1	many	TGCGCCAGCAGCCCAAGGGACGCTGGGGAGCTGTTTTTT	CASSPRDAGELFF
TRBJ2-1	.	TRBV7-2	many	TGTGCCAGCAGCTCCTCCTCATCGTGGAATGAGCAGTTCTTC	CASSSSSSWNEQFF
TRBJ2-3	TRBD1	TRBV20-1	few	TGCAGTGCTCCTGGACAGGGGGCCACAGATACGCAGTATTTT	CSAPGQGATDTQYF
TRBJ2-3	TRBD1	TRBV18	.	TGTGCCAGCTCACCTTCGGAAGGGGGCTCCACAGATACGCAGTATTTT	CASSPSEGGSTDTQYF
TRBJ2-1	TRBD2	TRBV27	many	TGTGCCAGCAGTGCGTCCGGGACTAGCGGGACTCATGAGCAGTTCTTC	CASSASGTSGTHEQFF
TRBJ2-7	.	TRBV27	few	TGTGCCAGCAGTCCGGGGACGGCGAGCCCCTACGAGCAGTACTTC	CASSPGTASPYEQYF
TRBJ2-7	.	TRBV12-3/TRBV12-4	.	TGTGCCAGCACCCTCCGGTGGGGCTACGAGCAGTACTTC	CASTLRWGYEQYF
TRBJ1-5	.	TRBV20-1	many	TGCAGTGCTAGCAATAGCAATCAGCCCCAGCATTTT	CSASNSNQPQHF
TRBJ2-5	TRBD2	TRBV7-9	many	TGTGCCAGCAGCTCCCCCGGGACTAGCGGGGGACAAGAGACCCAGTACTTC	CASSSPGTSGGQETQYF
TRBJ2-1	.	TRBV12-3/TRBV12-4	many	TGTGCCAGCAGTTTTGACATATCCTACAATGAGCAGTTCTTC	CASSFDISYNEQFF
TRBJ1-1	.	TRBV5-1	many	TGCGCCAGCAGCTTGGTCCCAGGGAACACTGAAGCTTTCTTT	CASSLVPGNTEAFF
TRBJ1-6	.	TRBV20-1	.	TGCAGTGCTAGAGGCCTCACCGGCGCGAATTCACCCCTCCACTTT	CSARGLTGANSPLHF
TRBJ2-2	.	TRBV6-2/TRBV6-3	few	TGTGCCAGCAAACCGTTAGCCGGGGAGCTGTTTTTT	CASKPLAGELFF
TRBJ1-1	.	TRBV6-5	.	TGTGCCAGCAGTTACTCGATATTTCGGGACACTGAAGCTTTCTTT	CASSYSIFRDTEAFF
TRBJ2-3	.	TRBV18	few	TGTGCCAGCTCACCAGTCCCGGACGCAGATACGCAGTATTTT	CASSPVPDADTQYF
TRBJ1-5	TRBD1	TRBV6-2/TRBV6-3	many	TGTGCCAGCAGTTACTTCAGCAGGGGGGGTGTGACTCAGCCCCAGCATTTT	CASSYFSRGGVTQPQHF
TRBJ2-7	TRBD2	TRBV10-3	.	TGTGCCATCAGCGAGCGGGAGGGATCCTACGAGCAGTACTTC	CAISEREGSYEQYF
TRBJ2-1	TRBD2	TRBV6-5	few	TGTGCCAGCAGTAGACTAGCGGGGGGTAACAATGAGCAGTTCTTC	CASSRLAGGNNEQFF
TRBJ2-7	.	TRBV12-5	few	TGTGCTAGTGCCCCCTCCGGGGGTGTCTACGAGCAGTACTTC	CASAPSGGVYEQYF
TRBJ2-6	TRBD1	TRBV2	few	TGTGCCAGCCGGGACAGTTACTCTGGGGCCAACGTCCTGACTTTC	CASRDSYSGANVLTF
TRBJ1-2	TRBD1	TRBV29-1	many	TGCAGCGTTGAAACCCAACAGGGGAGCGCCTATGGCTACACCTTC	CSVETQQGSAYGYTF
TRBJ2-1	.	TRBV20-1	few	TGCAGTGCTAGTTACAGGGATCATGAGCAGTTCTTC	CSASYRDHEQFF
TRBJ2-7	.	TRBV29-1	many	TGCAGCGCCGGGGCGGGGCAGACCTACGAGCAGTACTTC	CSAGAGQTYEQYF